This T cell receptor beta chain was obtained from a study of cytomegalovirus exposure and HLA in healthy donors. The primer mix had 60 Vbeta and 13 Jbeta primers. Profiled with immunoSEQ multiplex PCR; TCRdb holds only in-frame clones, not every one. The sample carries 150,000 to 200,000 clones, more than 70% recorded once. Germline lookup yields CDR1 LGHNA and CDR2 YNFKEQ. V lost 5 bases to trimming and J lost 4 bases, with 13 bases between them. This CDR3 comprises 14 residues. The sample consisted of PBMCs. The rearrangement links TRBV4-2 to TRBJ2-3, with D possibly matching TRBD2 (6 bases). The TCR comes from a man aged 18 to 35 in good health and CMV-seropositive. In DNA form, the CDR3 reads TGTGCCAGCAGCTCATCAGCGGGCGCAGATACGCAGTATTTT. Its translation: CASSSSAGADTQYF.